This record covers a single T cell receptor (beta chain). The sample is drawn from a study of control samples from healthy donors and cancer patients. The CDR3 loop spans 16 amino acids. The germline V gene has CDR1 SGHTA and CDR2 FQGTGA. V lost 1 base and J 12 bases, leaving 22 bases between the germline ends. Assay: immunoSEQ multiplex PCR; the TCRdb copy retains only in-frame clones and omits some. Counted here are about 110,000 clones, roughly 90% occurring once; the ten biggest clones make up approximately 15%. This sequence joins TRBV7-3 and TRBJ2-1, with a tentative D call TRBD1 (6 bases). Specimen: blood. The TCR was taken from a woman aged 50 to 60 in good health. The CDR3 loop is CASSLIGPGATQMQFF. CDR3 coding DNA: TGTGCCAGCAGCTTAATAGGCCCAGGGGCCACACAAATGCAGTTCTTC.